These T cell receptor beta chains were read from a single sample in a study of blood T cell repertoires in COVID-19. Sequencing used immunoSEQ multiplex PCR; TCRdb keeps in-frame clones, though not all of them. The sample consists of about 280,000 clones, about 86% of them appearing once. The material sequenced was peripheral blood. The receptors here all came from a woman aged 25 to 39 who had recovered from COVID-19. The CDR3 runs from the conserved cysteine through the conserved F or W. The D gene is left open where the match is weak. The listing skips clone size in some rows; elsewhere it reads once, few, many or a size class.

cdr3_aa	cdr3_nt	d_call	j_call	clone_size	v_call
CASSDRDGSGYGYTF	TGTGCCAGCAGCGACCGTGACGGGTCTGGCTATGGCTACACCTTC	-	TRBJ1-2	once	TRBV9
CASSMGLDNEQFF	TGTGCCAGTAGTATGGGGCTCGACAATGAGCAGTTCTTC	-	TRBJ2-1	once	TRBV19
CASSTETAAHTEAFF	TGTGCCAGCAGTACCGAAACAGCAGCTCACACTGAAGCTTTCTTT	-	TRBJ1-1	-	TRBV28
CASSQDLNYGYTF	TGTGCCAGCAGCCAAGATCTTAACTATGGCTACACCTTC	-	TRBJ1-2	-	TRBV3-1/TRBV3-2
CASNGITSNQPQHF	TGTGCCAGTAACGGGATTACTAGCAATCAGCCCCAGCATTTT	-	TRBJ1-5	-	TRBV19
CAISESIPDTEAFF	TGTGCCATCAGTGAGTCGATACCAGACACTGAAGCTTTCTTT	-	TRBJ1-1	-	TRBV10-3
CASSQLAAEDEKLFF	TGTGCCAGCAGCCAACTTGCCGCCGAGGATGAAAAACTGTTTTTT	-	TRBJ1-4	few	TRBV4-2
CASSEGTGYYNEQFF	TGTGCCAGCAGTGAAGGTACAGGGTACTACAATGAGCAGTTCTTC	-	TRBJ2-1	-	TRBV6-1
CASSFRDRSSYNSPLHF	TGTGCCAGTAGTTTCCGAGACAGGAGCTCCTATAATTCACCCCTCCACTTT	-	TRBJ1-6	-	TRBV19
CSAREERELFF	TGCAGTGCTAGGGAGGAGAGGGAGCTGTTTTTT	-	TRBJ2-2	-	TRBV20-1
CASRRVAGAGNTGELFF	TGTGCCAGCAGGAGGGTAGCGGGAGCGGGGAACACCGGGGAGCTGTTTTTT	TRBD2	TRBJ2-2	-	TRBV7-2
CASTEVADSKQYF	TGTGCCAGCACCGAGGTCGCGGACAGCAAGCAGTACTTC	-	TRBJ2-7	-	TRBV2
CASSIGDEQFF	TGTGCCAGTAGTATAGGAGATGAGCAGTTCTTC	-	TRBJ2-1	-	TRBV19
CASKQGGDTDTQYF	TGTGCCAGCAAACAGGGTGGGGATACAGATACGCAGTATTTT	-	TRBJ2-3	-	TRBV6-5
CATSSYSNQPQHF	TGTGCCACCAGTTCTTATAGCAATCAGCCCCAGCATTTT	-	TRBJ1-5	-	TRBV24-1
CASTLVGGTYNEQFF	TGTGCCAGTACTCTAGTCGGGGGGACATACAATGAGCAGTTCTTC	-	TRBJ2-1	-	TRBV19
CASSRRGQQETQYF	TGCGCCAGCAGCCGACGAGGACAGCAAGAGACCCAGTACTTC	-	TRBJ2-5	-	TRBV10-1